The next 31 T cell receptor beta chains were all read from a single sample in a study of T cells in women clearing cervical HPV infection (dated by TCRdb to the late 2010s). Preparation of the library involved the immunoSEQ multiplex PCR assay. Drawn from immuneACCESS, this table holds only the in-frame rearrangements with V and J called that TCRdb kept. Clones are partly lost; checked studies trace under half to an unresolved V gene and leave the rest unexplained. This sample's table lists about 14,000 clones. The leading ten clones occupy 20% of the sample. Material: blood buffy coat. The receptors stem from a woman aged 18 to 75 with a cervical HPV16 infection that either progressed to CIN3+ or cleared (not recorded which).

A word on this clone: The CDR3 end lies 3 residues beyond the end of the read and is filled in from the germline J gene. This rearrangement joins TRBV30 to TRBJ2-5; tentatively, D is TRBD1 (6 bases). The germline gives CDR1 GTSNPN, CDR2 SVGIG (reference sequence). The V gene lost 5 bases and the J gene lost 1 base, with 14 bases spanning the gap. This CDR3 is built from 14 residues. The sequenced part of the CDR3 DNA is TGTGCCTGGGATCGAACAGGGACCCAAGAGACC. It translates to CAWDRTGTQET. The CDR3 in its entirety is CAWDRTGTQETQYF.

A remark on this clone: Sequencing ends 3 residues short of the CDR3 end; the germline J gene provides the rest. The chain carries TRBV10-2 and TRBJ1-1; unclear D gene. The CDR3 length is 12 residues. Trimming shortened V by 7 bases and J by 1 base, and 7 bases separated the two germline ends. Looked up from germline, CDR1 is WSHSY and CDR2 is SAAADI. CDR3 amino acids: CASTEGNTEAFF. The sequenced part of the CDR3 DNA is TGCGCCAGCACCGAAGGGAACACTGAA.

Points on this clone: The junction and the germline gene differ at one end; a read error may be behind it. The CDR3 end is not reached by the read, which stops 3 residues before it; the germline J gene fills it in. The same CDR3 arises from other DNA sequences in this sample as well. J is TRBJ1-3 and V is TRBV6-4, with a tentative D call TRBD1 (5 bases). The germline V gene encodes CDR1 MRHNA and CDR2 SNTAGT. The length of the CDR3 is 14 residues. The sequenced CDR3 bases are TGTGCCAGGGGGAGGGGTAAGTCTGGAAACACG. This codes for CARGRGKSGNT. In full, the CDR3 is CARGRGKSGNTIYF.

The sequenced part of the CDR3 DNA is TGTGCCAGCAGCCCACAGGGAAATGAG. This gives the protein CASSPQGNE. The CDR3, in full, reads CASSPQGNEQFF. This rearrangement joins TRBV6-2 or TRBV6-3 to TRBJ2-1, with D possibly matching TRBD1 (6 bases). The CDR3 is cut off 3 residues early in the read; its end comes from the germline J gene. CDR3 length: 12 residues. The germline V gene encodes CDR1 MNHEY and CDR2 SVGEGT. V was clipped by 6 bases and J by 7 bases, with 10 bases between them.

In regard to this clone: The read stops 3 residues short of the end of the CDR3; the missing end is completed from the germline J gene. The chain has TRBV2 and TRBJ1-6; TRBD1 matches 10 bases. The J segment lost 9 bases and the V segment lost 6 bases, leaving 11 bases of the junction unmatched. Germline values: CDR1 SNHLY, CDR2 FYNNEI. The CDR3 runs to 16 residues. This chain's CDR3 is CASRVTGQGDGSPLHF. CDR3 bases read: TGTGCCAGCAGAGTCACCGGACAGGGGGACGGTTCACCC.

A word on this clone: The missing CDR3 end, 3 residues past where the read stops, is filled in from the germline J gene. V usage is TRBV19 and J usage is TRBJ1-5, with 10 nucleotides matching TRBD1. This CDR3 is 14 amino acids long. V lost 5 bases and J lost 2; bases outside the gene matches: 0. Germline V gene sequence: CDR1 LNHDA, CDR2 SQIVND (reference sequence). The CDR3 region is CASSGQGGNQPQHF. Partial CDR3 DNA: TGTGCCAGTAGTGGACAGGGGGGCAATCAGCCC.

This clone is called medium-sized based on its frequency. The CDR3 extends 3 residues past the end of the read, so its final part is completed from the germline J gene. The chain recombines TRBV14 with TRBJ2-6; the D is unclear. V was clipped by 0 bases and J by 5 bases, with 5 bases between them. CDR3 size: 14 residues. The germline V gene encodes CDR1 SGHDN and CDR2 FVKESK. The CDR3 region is CASSQDFRANVLTF. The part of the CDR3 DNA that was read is TGTGCCAGCAGCCAAGATTTTAGGGCCAACGTC.

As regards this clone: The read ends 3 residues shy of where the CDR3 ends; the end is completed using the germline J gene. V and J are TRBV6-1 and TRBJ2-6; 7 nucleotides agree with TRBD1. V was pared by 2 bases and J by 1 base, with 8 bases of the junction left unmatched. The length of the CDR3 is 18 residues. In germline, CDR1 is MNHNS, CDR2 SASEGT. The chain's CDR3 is CASSEKGAKLSGANVLTF. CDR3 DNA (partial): TGTGCCAGCAGTGAAAAGGGGGCGAAGCTATCTGGGGCCAACGTC.

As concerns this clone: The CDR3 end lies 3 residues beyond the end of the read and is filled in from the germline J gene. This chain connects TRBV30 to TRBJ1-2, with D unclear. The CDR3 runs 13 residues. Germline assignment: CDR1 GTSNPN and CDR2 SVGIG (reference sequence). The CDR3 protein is CAWAAGIYNDYTF. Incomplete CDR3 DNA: TGTGCCTGGGCAGCGGGGATCTACAATGAC.

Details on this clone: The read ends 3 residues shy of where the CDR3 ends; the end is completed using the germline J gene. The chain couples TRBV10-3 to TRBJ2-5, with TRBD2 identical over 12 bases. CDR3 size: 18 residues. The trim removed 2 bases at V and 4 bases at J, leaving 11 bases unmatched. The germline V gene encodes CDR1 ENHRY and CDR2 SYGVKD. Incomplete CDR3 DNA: TGTGCCATCAGTGAGAGGCTAGCGGGGGGGCCCGCTACAGAGACC. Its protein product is CAISERLAGGPATET. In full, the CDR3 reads CAISERLAGGPATETQYF.

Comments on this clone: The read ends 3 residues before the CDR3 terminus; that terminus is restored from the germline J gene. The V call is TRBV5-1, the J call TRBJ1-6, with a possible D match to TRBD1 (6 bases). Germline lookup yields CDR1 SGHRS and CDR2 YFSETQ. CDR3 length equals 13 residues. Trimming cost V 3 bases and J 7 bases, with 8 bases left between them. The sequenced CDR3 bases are TGCGCCAGCAGCTCCGGGACAAATTCACCC. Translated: CASSSGTNSP. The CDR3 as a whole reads CASSSGTNSPLHF.

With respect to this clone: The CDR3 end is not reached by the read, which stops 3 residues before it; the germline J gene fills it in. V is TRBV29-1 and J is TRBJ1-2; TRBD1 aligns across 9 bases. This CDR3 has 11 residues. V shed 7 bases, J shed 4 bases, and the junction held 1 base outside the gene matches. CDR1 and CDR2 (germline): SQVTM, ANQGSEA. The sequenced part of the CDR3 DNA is TGCAGCGCGGACAGGGGCTATGGC. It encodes CSADRGYG. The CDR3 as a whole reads CSADRGYGYTF.

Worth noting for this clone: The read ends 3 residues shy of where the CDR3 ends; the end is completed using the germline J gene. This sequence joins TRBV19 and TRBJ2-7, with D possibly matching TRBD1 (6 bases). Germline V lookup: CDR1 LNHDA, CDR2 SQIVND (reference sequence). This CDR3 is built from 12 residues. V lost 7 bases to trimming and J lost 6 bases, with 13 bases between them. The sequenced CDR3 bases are TGTGCCAGTACCACAACAGGGTCCGAG. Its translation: CASTTTGSE. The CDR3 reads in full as CASTTTGSEQYF.

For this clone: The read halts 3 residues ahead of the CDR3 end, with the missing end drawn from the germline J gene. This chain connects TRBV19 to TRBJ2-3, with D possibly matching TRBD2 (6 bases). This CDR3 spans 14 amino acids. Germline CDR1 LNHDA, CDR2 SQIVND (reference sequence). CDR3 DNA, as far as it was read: TGTGCCAGTAGTATCGGGGGATGGGATCAGCCG. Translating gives CASSIGGWDQP. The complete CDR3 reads CASSIGGWDQPQYF. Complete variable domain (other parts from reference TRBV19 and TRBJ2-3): DGGITQSPKYLFRKEGQNVTLSCEQNLNHDAMYWYRQDPGQGLRLIYYSQIVNDFQKGDIAEGYSVSREKKESFPLTVTSAQKNPTAFYLCASSIGGWDQPQYFGPGTRLTVL.

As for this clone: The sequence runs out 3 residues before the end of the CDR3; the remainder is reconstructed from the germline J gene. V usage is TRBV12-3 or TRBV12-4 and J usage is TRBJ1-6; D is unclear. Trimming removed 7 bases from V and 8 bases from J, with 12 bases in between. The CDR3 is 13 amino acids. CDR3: CASTLGLDSPLHF. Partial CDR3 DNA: TGTGCCAGCACACTAGGGTTGGATTCACCC.

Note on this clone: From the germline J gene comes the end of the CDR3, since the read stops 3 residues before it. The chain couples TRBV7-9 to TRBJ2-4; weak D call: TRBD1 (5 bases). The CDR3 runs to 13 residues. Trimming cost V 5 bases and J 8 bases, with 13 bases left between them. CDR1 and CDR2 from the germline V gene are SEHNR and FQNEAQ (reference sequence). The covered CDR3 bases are TGTGCCAGCAGCACCCCCTTAGGGGACATT. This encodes CASSTPLGDI. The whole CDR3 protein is CASSTPLGDIQYF.

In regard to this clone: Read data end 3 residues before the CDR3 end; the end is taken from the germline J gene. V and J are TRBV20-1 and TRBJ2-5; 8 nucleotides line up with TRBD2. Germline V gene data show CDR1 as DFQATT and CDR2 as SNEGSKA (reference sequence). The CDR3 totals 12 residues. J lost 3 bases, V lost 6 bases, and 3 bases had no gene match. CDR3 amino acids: CSANSGKETQYF. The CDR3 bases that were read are TGCAGTGCAAATAGCGGGAAAGAGACC.

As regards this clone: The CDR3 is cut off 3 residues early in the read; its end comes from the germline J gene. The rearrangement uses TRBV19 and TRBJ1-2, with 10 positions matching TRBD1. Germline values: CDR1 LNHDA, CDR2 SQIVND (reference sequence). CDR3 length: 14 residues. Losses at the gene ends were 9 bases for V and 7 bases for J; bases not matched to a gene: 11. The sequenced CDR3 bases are TGTGCCAGCAGGGACCGGGACAGGGGATTTGGC. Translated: CASRDRDRGFG. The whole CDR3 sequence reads CASRDRDRGFGYTF.

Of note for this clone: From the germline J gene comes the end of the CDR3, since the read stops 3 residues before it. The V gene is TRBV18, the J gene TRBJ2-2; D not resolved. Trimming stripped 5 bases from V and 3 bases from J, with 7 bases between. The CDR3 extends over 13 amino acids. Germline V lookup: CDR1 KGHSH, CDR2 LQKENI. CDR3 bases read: TGTGCCAGCTCAATTAGGGACACCGGGGAG. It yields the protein CASSIRDTGE. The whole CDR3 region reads CASSIRDTGELFF.

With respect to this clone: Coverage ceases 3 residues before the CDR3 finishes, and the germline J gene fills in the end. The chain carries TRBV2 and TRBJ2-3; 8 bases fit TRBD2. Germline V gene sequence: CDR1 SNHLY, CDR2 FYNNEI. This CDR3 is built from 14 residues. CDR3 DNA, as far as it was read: TGTGCCAGCAAACTAGCGGAAACTTCGGAGACG. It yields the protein CASKLAETSET. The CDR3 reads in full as CASKLAETSETQYF.

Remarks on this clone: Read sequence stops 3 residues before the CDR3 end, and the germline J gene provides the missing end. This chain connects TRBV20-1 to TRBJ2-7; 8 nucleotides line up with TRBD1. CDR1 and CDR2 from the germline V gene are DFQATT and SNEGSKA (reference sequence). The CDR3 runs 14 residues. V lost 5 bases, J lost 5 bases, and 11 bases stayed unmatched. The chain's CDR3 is CSAGDRQGNHEQYF. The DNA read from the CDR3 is TGCAGTGCTGGGGATCGACAGGGGAACCACGAG.

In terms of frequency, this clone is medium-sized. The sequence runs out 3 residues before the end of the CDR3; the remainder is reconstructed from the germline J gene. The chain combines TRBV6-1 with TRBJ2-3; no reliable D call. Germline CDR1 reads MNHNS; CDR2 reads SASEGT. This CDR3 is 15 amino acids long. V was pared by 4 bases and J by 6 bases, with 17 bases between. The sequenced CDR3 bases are TGTGCCAGCAGTGGCAACCCGACTCGCTCCGATACG. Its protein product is CASSGNPTRSDT. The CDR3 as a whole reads CASSGNPTRSDTQYF.

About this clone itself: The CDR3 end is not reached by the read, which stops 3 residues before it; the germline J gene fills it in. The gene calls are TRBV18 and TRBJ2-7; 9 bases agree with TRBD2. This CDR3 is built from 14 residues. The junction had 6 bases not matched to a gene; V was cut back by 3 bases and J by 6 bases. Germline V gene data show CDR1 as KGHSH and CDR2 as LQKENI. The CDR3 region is CASSPPGLAAEQYF. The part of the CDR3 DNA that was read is TGTGCCAGCTCACCCCCGGGACTAGCTGCCGAG.

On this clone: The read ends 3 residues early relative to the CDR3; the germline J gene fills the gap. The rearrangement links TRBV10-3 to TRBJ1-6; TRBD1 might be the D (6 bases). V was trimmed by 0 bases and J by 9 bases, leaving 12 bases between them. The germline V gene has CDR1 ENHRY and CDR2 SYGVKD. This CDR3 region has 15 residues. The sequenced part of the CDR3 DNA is TGTGCCATCAGTGAGTCCCCGACAGGACGTTCACCC. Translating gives CAISESPTGRSP. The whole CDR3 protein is CAISESPTGRSPLHF.

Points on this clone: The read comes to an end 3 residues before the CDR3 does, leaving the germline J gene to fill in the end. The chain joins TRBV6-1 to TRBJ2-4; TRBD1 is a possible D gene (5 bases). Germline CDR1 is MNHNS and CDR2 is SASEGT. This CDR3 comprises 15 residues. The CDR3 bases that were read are TGTGCCAGCAGTGAAGCCGTTGTGCAGGGCTGGGGT. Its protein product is CASSEAVVQGWG. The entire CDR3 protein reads CASSEAVVQGWGQYF.

The CDR3 sequence: CSAPEGARPGQPQYF. Partial CDR3 DNA: TGCAGTGCTCCCGAAGGGGCCCGTCCTGGTCAGCCG. The chain links TRBV20-1 to TRBJ2-3, with D perhaps matching TRBD1 (5 bases). The CDR3 end is not reached by the read, which stops 3 residues before it; the germline J gene fills it in. Germline V gene data show CDR1 as DFQATT and CDR2 as SNEGSKA (reference sequence). The CDR3 is made up of 15 amino acids.

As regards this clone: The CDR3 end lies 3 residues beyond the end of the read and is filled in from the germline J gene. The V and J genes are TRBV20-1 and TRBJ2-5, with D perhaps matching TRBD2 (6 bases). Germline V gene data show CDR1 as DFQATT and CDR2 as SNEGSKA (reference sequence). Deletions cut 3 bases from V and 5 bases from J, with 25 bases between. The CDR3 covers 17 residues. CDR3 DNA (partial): TGCAGTGCTAGTCATAGCGGACACAAACTAAGTGGGGAGACC. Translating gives CSASHSGHKLSGET. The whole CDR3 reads CSASHSGHKLSGETQYF.

Incomplete CDR3 DNA: TGTGCCAGCAGTAAGTCCGGGACAGGGTCTTACAATGAG. Protein sequence: CASSKSGTGSYNE. Given in full, the CDR3 is CASSKSGTGSYNEQFF. V gene TRBV2 combines with J gene TRBJ2-1; 9 bases are a match to TRBD1. The CDR3 goes on 3 residues after the read ends, and that part is filled in from the germline J gene. The CDR3 has 16 residues. V gave up 5 bases and J gave up 4 bases; unmatched junction bases: 9. Germline V gives CDR1 SNHLY, CDR2 FYNNEI.

The sequenced part of the CDR3 DNA is TGTGCCAGCAGCTGGGGACTAGCGGACGAG. Its translation: CASSWGLADE. The full-length CDR3 reads as CASSWGLADEQYF. This rearrangement joins TRBV5-6 to TRBJ2-7; 11 nucleotides agree with TRBD2. The read terminates 3 residues before the CDR3 end, so the remaining end is supplied by the germline J gene. J lost 5 bases, V lost 3 bases, and 1 base had no gene match. Germline assignment: CDR1 SGHDT and CDR2 YYEEEE. The CDR3 consists of 13 residues. Combining the CDR3 with reference TRBV5-6 and TRBJ2-7 gives the whole variable domain DAGVTQSPTHLIKTRGQQVTLRCSPKSGHDTVSWYQQALGQGPQFIFQYYEEEERQRGNFPDRFSGHQFPNYSSELNVNALLLGDSALYLCASSWGLADEQYFGPGTRLTVT.

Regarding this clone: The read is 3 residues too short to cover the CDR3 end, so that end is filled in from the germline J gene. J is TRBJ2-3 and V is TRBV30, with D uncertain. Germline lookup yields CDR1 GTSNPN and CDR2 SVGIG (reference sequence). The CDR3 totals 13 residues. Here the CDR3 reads CAWAAAVNQPQYF. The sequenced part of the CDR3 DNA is TGTGCCTGGGCGGCGGCGGTGAATCAGCCG.

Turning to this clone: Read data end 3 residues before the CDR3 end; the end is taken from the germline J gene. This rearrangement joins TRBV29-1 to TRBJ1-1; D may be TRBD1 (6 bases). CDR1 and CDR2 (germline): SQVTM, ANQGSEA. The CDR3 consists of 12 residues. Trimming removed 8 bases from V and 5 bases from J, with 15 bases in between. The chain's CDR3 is CSLWGGHTEAFF. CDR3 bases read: TGCAGCCTTTGGGGGGGCCATACTGAA.